The TCR beta chain described here comes from a study of response to subunit inactivated influenza vaccine. One entry per CDR3 protein, called by TCRdb with MiXCR from the RT-PCR reads. The sample holds roughly 290,000 distinct CDR3 sequences; 21% are singletons and the top ten take around 9.6%. Study-wide points: Authors suggested that a seasonal influenza vaccination recruits few new T cells each time.

With respect to this clonotype: Its antigen is still unknown.

This CDR3 spans 16 amino acids. Per the germline V gene, CDR1 is MNHNS and CDR2 is SASEGT. V was shortened by 6 bases and J by 4 bases, with 16 bases between the two germline ends. Here the sequenced sample was PBMCs from blood, taken around 22 months after vaccination. The V call is TRBV6-1, the J call TRBJ1-6, with D tentatively TRBD1 (6 bases). This clonotype originated in a man between 45 and 75 years old who received an inactivated influenza vaccine. The CDR3 bases are TGTGCCAGCAGCCGAGCTTTGGACAGTTATAATTCACCCCTCCACTTT. Translation gives CASSRALDSYNSPLHF.